At least ten counts were recorded for the clone carrying this TCR beta chain. Library construction for TCR beta used iRepertoire HTBI primers and Arm-PCR of CDR3 regions. TCRdb re-called the multiplex PCR reads through MiXCR, storing one row per CDR3 protein. The top ten clones hold around 42% of a sample with 500,000 to 800,000 distinct CDR3 sequences, about 32% of them seen once. Germline V CDR1 and CDR2: MNHNS, SASEGT. V dropped 3 bases and J dropped 7 bases, with 6 bases sitting between them. The CDR3 is 11 amino acids. The entry originates in a study of regulatory T cells in long-lasting Graves disease. Time point denoted: persistent/refractory GD, antithyroid drugs over 5 years with positive TRAb. From PBMCs, RNA was extracted and then used to make the TCR library.

The J gene is TRBJ1-2, the V gene TRBV6-1, with D maybe TRBD1 (5 bases). Material: peripheral blood mononuclear cells (PBMCs), obtained when the disease was refractory, from a patient treated with antithyroid drugs. The clonotype was recovered from a female donor with Graves disease. The CDR3 here is CASSDRVGYTF. CDR3 nucleotide sequence: TGTGCCAGCAGTGACAGGGTTGGCTACACCTTC.